This entry describes one TCR beta chain. Its antigen is as yet unknown. This entry comes from a study of CD8+ T cells in alopecia areata. On the study more broadly: Percentage of affected scalp area was the basis on which treated patients' severity was scored. Study-wide points: Many expanded lesional clones persisted during tofacitinib (in both scalp and blood).

Treatment noted: oral pan-JAK inhibitor, 5-10 mg twice daily. Investigators sorted PBMCs to obtain both CD4+ and CD8+ T cells. Trimming left V 6 bases short and J 4 bases short, with 18 bases between. The CDR3 totals 14 residues. Germline-derived CDR1 and CDR2 are SQVTM and ANQGSEA. Investigators isolated RNA and reverse transcribed it into cDNA to act as the sequencing template. Measured with immunoSEQ multiplex PCR; TCRdb has only the in-frame clones, and not every one. The table shows some 58,000 clones, with approximately 44% occurring only once. The input for sequencing was CD8+ T cells sorted from blood, taken at roughly week 36, from a patient treated with tofacitinib. The receptor was isolated from a human donor with alopecia areata. This sequence joins TRBV29-1 and TRBJ1-2, with D possibly being TRBD1 (5 bases). The CDR3 nucleotides are TGCAGCGTCGAGGGGTCTCCGGTGGGCTATGGCTACACCTTC. It yields the protein CSVEGSPVGYGYTF.